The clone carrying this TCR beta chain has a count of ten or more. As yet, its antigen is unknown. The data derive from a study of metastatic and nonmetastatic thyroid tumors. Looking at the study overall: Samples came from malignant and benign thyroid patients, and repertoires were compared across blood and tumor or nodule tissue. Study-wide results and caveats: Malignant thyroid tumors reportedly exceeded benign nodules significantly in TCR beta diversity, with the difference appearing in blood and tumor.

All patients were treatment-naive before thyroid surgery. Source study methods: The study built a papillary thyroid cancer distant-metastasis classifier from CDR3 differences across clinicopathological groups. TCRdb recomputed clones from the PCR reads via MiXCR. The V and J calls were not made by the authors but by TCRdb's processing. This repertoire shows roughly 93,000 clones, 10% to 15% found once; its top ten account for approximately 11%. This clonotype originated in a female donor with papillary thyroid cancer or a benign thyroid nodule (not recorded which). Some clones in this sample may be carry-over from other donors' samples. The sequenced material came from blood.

CDR3 DNA sequence: TGCAGTGCTACCTGGACTAGCGGGACGGAGACCCAGTACTTC. Its translation is CSATWTSGTETQYF. The chain uses TRBV20-1 and TRBJ2-5; TRBD2 agrees at 12 bases. CDR3 length: 14 residues. The trim removed 4 bases at V and 5 bases at J, leaving 5 bases unmatched. Germline CDR1 and CDR2: DFQATT and SNEGSKA (reference sequence).